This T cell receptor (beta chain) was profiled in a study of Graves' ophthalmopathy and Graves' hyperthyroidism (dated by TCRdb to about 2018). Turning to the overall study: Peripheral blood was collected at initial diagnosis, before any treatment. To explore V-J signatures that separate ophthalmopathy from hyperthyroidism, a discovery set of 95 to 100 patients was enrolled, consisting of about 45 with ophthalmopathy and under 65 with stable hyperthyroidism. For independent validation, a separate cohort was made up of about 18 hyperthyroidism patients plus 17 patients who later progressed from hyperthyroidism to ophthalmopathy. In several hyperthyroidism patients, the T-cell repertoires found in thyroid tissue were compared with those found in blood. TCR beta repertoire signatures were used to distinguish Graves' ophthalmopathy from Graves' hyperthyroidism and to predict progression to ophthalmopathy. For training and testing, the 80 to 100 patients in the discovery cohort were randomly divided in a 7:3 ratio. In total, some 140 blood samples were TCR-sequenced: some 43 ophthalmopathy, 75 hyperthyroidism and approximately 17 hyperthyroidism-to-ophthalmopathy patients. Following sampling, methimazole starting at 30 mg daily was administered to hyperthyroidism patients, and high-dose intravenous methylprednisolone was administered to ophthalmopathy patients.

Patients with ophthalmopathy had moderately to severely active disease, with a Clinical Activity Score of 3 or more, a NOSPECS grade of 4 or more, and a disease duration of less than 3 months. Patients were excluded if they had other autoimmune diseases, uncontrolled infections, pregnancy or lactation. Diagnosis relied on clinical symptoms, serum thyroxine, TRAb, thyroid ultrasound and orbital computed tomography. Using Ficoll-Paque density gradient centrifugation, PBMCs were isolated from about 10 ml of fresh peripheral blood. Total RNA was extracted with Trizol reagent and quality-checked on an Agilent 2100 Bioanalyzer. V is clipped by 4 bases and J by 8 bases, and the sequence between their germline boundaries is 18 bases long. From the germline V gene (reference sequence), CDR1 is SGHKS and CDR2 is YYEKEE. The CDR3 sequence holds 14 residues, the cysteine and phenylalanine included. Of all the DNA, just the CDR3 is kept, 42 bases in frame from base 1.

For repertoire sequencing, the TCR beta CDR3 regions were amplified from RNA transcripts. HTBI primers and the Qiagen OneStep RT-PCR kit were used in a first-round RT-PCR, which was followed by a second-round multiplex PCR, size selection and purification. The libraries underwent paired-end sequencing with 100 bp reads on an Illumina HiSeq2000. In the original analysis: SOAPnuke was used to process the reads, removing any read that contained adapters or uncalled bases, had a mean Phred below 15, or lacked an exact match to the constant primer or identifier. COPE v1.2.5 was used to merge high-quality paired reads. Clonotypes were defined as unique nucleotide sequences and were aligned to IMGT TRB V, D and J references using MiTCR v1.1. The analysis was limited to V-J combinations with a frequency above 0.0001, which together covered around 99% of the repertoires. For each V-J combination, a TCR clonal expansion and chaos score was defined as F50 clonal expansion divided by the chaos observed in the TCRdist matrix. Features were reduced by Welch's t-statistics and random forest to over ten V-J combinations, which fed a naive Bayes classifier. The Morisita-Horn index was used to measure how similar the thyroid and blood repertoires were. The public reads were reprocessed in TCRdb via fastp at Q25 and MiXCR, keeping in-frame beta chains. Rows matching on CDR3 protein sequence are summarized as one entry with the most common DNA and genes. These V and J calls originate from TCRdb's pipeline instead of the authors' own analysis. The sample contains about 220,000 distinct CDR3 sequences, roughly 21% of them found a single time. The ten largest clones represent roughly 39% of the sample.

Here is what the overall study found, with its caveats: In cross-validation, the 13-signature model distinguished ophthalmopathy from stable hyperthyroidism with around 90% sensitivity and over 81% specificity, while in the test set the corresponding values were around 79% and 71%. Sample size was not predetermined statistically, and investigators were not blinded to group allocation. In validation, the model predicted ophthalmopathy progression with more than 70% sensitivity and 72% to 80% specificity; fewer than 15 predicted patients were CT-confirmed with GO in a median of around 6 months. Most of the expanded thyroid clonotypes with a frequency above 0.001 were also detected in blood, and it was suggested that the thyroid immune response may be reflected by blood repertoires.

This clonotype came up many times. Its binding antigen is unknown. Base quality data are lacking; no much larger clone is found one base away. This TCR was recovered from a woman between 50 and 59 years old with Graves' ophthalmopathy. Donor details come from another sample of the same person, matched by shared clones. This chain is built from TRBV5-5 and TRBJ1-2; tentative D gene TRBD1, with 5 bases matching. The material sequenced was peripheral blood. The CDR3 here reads CASSPGTGGWGYTF. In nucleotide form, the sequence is TGTGCCAGCAGCCCCGGGACCGGAGGATGGGGCTACACCTTC.